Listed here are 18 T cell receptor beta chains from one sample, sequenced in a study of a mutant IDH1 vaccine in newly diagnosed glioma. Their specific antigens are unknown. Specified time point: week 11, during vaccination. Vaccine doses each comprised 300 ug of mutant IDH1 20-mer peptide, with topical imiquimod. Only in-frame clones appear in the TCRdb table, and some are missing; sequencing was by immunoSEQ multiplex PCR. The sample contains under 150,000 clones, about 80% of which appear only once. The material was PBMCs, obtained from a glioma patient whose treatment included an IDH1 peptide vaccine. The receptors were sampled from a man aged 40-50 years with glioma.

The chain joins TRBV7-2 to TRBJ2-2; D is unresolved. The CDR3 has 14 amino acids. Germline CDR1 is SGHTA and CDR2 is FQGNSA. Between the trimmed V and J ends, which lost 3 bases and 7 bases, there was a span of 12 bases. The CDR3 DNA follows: TGTGCCAGCAGCTTCACGGATAAGGTCGGGGAGCTGTTTTTT. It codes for CASSFTDKVGELFF.

CDR3 protein: CASSQDSRETYEQYF. Written as DNA, the CDR3 is TGCGCCAGCAGCCAAGACTCGCGGGAGACCTACGAGCAGTACTTC. The chain combines TRBV4-3 with TRBJ2-7; TRBD2 agrees at 7 bases. V dropped 0 bases and J dropped 2; count of bases not matched to a gene: 4. Germline values: CDR1 LGHNA, CDR2 YSLEER. CDR3 length equals 15 residues.

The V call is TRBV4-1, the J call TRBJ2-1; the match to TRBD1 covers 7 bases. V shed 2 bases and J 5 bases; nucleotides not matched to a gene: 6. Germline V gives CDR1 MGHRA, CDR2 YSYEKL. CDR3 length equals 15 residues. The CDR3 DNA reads TGCGCCAGCAGCCAAAGGGGACAGTATGACAATGAGCAGTTCTTC. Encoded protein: CASSQRGQYDNEQFF.

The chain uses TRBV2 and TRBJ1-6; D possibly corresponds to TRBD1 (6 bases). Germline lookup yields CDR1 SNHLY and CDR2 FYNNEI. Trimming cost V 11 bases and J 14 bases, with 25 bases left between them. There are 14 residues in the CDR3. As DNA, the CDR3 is TGTGCCGGGTACAGGGAGTCTCGGGGAACGGCCCTCCACTTT. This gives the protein CAGYRESRGTALHF.

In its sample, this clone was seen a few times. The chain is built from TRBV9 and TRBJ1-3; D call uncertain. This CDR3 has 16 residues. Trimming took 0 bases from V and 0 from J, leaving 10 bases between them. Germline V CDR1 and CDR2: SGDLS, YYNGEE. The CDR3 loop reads CASSVDFGSSGNTIYF. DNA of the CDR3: TGTGCCAGCAGCGTAGACTTCGGGAGCTCTGGAAACACCATATATTTT.

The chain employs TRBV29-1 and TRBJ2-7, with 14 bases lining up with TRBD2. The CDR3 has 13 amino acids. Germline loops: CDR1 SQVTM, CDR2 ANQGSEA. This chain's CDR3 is CTLPGLAGDEQYF. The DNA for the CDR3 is TGCACCCTTCCGGGACTAGCGGGGGACGAGCAGTACTTC.

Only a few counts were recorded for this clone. CDR3 DNA: TGTGCCATCAGTGCACAGGGGGCGGCGAACACTGAAGCTTTCTTT. It is translated as CAISAQGAANTEAFF. The rearrangement joins TRBV10-3 to TRBJ1-1, with 9 positions matching TRBD1. The CDR3 loop spans 15 amino acids. The junction had 4 bases not matched to a gene; V was cut back by 4 bases and J by 1 base. Germline V gene sequence: CDR1 ENHRY, CDR2 SYGVKD.

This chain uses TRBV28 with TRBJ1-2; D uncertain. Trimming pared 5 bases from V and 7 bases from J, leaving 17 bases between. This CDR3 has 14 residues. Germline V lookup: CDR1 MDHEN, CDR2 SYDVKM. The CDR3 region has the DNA TGTGCCAGCAGTCCCGACGGTCGGAGGAGTGGCTACACCTTC. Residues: CASSPDGRRSGYTF.

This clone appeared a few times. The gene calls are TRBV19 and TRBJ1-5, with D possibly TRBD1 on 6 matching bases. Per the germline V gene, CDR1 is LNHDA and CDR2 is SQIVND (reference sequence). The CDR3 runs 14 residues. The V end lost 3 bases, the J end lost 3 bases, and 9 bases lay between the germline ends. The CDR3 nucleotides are TGTGCCAGTAGTATTGGGGGCTTCAATCAGCCCCAGCATTTT. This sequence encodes CASSIGGFNQPQHF.

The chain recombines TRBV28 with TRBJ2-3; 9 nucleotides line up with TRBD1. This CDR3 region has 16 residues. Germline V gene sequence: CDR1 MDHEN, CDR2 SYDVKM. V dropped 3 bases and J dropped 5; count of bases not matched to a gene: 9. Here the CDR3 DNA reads TGTGCCAGCAGTTTGTGGGGGACAGGGTTAGTAGATACGCAGTATTTT. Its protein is CASSLWGTGLVDTQYF.

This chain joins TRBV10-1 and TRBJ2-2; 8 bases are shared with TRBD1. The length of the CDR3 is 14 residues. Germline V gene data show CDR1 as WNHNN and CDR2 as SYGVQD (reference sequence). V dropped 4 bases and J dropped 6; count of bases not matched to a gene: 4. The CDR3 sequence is CASSGQGFPGELFF. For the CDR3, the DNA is TGCGCCAGCAGTGGACAGGGGTTTCCCGGGGAGCTGTTTTTT.

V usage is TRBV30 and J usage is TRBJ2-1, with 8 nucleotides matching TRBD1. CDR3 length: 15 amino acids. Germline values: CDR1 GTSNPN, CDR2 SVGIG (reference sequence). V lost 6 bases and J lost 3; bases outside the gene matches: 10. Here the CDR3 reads CACPSRDRLYNEQFF. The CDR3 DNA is TGTGCCTGCCCCTCTCGGGACAGGCTCTACAATGAGCAGTTCTTC.

CDR3 in DNA: TGTGCCAGCGGCGGGCTTCGGAACACTGAAGCTTTCTTT. Its translation is CASGGLRNTEAFF. The chain combines TRBV2 with TRBJ1-1; D gene ambiguous. Trimming shortened V by 8 bases and J by 1 base, and 11 bases separated the two germline ends. The germline gives CDR1 SNHLY, CDR2 FYNNEI. The CDR3 runs to 13 residues.

CDR3 in DNA: TGTGCCAGCAGCTTAGGGGACCGGACAGGGACCTCGGGGCCCCAGCATTTT. This codes for CASSLGDRTGTSGPQHF. V and J are TRBV7-8 and TRBJ1-5, with 8 positions matching TRBD1. The J segment lost 9 bases and the V segment lost 1 base, leaving 14 bases of the junction unmatched. The CDR3 extends over 17 amino acids. CDR1 and CDR2 from the germline V gene are SGHVS and FQNEAQ.

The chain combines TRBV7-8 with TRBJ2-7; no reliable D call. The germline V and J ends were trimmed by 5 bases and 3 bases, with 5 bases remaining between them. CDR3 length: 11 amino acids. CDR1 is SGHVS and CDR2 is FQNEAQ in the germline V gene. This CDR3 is CASSLDYEQYF. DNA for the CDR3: TGTGCCAGCAGCCTTGACTACGAGCAGTACTTC.

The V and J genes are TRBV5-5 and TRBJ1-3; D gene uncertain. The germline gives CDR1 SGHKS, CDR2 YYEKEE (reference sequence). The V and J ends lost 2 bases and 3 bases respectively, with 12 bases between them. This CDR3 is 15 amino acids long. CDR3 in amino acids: CASSFHTGDGNTIYF. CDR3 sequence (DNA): TGTGCCAGCAGCTTTCACACGGGAGATGGAAACACCATATATTTT. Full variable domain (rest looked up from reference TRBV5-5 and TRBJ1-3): DAGVTQSPTHLIKTRGQQVTLRCSPISGHKSVSWYQQVLGQGPQFIFQYYEKEERGRGNFPDRFSARQFPNYSSELNVNALLLGDSALYLCASSFHTGDGNTIYFGEGSWLTVV.

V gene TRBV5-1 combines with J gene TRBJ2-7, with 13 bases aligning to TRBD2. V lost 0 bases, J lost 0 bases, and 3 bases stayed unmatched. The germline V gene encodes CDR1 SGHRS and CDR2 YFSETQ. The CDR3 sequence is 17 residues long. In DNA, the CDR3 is TGCGCCAGCAGCTTGGGGAGACTAGCGGGGGGCTCCTACGAGCAGTACTTC. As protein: CASSLGRLAGGSYEQYF.

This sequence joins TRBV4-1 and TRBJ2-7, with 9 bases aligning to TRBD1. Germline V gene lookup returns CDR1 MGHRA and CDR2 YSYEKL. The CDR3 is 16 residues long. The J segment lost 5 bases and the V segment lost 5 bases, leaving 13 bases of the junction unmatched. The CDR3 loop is CASSVAAGTGWNEQYF. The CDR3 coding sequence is TGCGCCAGCAGCGTAGCCGCCGGGACAGGGTGGAACGAGCAGTACTTC.